What follows is one T cell receptor beta chain and its context. Original methodology: Estimation of nucleated cell counts was performed using reference gene primer amplification. TCRdb keeps only in-frame clones here, not all; method: immunoSEQ multiplex PCR. The V and J calls and the clone size are those of that table, but D and trimming were determined from the DNA. The data contain around 280,000 clones, approximately 86% of them seen just once; the ten biggest clones take up 1% to 1.5%. The sample originates from a study of blood T cell repertoires in COVID-19. The overall study: Samples of COVID-19 (acute and convalescent) were obtained from the United States, Italy and Spain. Sources were T cells, B-cell-depleted T cells, or PBMCs; the material itself was cDNA or gDNA.

This receptor was obtained from a man in his sixties or seventies with acute or convalescent COVID-19. Sequenced: peripheral blood.

The CDR3 DNA reads TGTGCCAGCAGCCAACTTAAGGACAGGGCAGGTGAAAAACTGTTTTTT. Amino acids: CASSQLKDRAGEKLFF. V gene TRBV4-2 combines with J gene TRBJ1-4, with 8 bases matching TRBD1. Trimming removed 2 bases from V and 7 bases from J; junction bases left unmatched: 9. CDR1 is LGHNA and CDR2 is YNFKEQ in the germline V gene. The CDR3 is 16 amino acids.